This TCR beta chain was sequenced during a study of sequential checkpoint blockade in melanoma. About the research overall: Randomization was 1:1 between first-line nivolumab→ipilimumab and ipilimumab→nivolumab. Each arm's sequence ended with maintenance nivolumab.

This table comes from immunoSEQ multiplex PCR, and its TCRdb copy is limited to in-frame clones, with some not included. The table shows around 12,000 clones, with 70% to 80% occurring only once. Treatment noted: randomized to nivolumab then ipilimumab (arm A) or the reverse (arm B). No patient had prior DNA-damaging chemotherapy. Sorted cells were live CD3+CD8+, lacking CD19 and CD56, from PBMCs. The CDR3 length is 15 residues. V lost 2 bases, J lost 6 bases, and 7 bases stayed unmatched. Germline V gene lookup returns CDR1 SEHNR and CDR2 FQNEAQ (reference sequence). Sequenced material: CD8+ T cells sorted from blood (inferred from file names), taken from a patient given nivolumab and ipilimumab in sequence. The rearrangement joins TRBV7-9 to TRBJ1-1; 9 bases line up with TRBD1. The clonotype comes from a human donor with melanoma. CDR3 in DNA: TGTGCCAGCAGCTTACCCTTACAGGGGGCAGCTGAAGCTTTCTTT. Translating gives CASSLPLQGAAEAFF.